A single sample gave rise to the 12 T cell receptor beta chains below, sequenced in a study of T cell responses to AZD1222 COVID-19 vaccine. TCRdb's copy holds only in-frame clones and misses some; the assay was immunoSEQ multiplex PCR. The sample holds about 170,000 clones; over 75% are singletons and the top ten take about 6.9%. Sequenced here: peripheral blood, sampled on day 0 of AZD1222 vaccination. These receptors were collected from an adult in good health.

The chain carries TRBV4-2 and TRBJ1-1; no reliable D call. V dropped 0 bases and J dropped 4 bases, with 18 bases sitting between them. This CDR3 is 17 amino acids long. Germline V gene data show CDR1 as LGHNA and CDR2 as YNFKEQ. CDR3 DNA sequence: TGTGCCAGCAGCCAAGAGAATATGGGTTTCGGTGGCACTGAAGCTTTCTTT. Its translation: CASSQENMGFGGTEAFF.

CDR3 nucleotide sequence: TGTGCCAGCAGCCAAAATAGTTATGGCTACACCTTC. Translated: CASSQNSYGYTF. The rearrangement joins TRBV12-3 or TRBV12-4 to TRBJ1-2; D is unresolved. The V end lost 6 bases, the J end lost 5 bases, and 10 bases lay between the germline ends. This CDR3 region has 12 residues.

This rearrangement joins TRBV5-1 to TRBJ2-5, with 8 nucleotides matching TRBD1. From germline, CDR1 is SGHRS and CDR2 YFSETQ. The CDR3 extends over 14 amino acids. The V segment lost 2 bases and the J segment 2 bases; nucleotides outside the gene matches: 2. CDR3 residues: CASSLGQGQETQYF. CDR3 DNA sequence: TGCGCCAGCAGCTTAGGACAGGGACAAGAGACCCAGTACTTC.

V is TRBV3-1 (or the pseudogene TRBV3-2) and J is TRBJ2-5, with 7 bases identical to TRBD1. This CDR3 is built from 19 residues. After removal of 0 bases from V and 0 bases from J, the junction contained 13 bases not matched to a gene. Looked up from germline, CDR1 is LGHDT and CDR2 is YNNKEL (reference sequence). The DNA of the CDR3 is TGTGCCAGCAGCCAAGATCTGTTTGGGCAGGGACAGTACCAAGAGACCCAGTACTTC. It is translated as CASSQDLFGQGQYQETQYF.

This clone has just one count. The chain employs TRBV5-4 and TRBJ2-2; 12 nucleotides match TRBD1. Germline V gene sequence: CDR1 SGHNT, CDR2 YYREEE (reference sequence). This CDR3 comprises 16 residues. Trimming removed 3 bases from V and 3 bases from J; junction bases left unmatched: 3. The CDR3 DNA follows: TGTGCCAGCAGCTACGGGACAGGGGGCGACACCGGGGAGCTGTTTTTT. Its protein is CASSYGTGGDTGELFF.

The genes are TRBV28 and TRBJ1-5; D is ambiguous. With 3 bases removed from V and 4 bases from J, the gap between germline ends came to 7 bases. Germline CDR1 reads MDHEN; CDR2 reads SYDVKM. The CDR3 length is 13 residues. In nucleotides, the CDR3 is TGTGCCAGCAGTTTCTTCCAGAATCAGCCCCAGCATTTT. It is translated as CASSFFQNQPQHF. The variable domain in full, with the rest retrieved from reference TRBV28 and TRBJ1-5, is DVKVTQSSRYLVKRTGEKVFLECVQDMDHENMFWYRQDPGLGLRLIYFSYDVKMKEKGDIPEGYSVSREKKERFSLILESASTNQTSMYLCASSFFQNQPQHFGDGTRLSIL.

This clone occurred a few times. The chain has TRBV7-9 and TRBJ2-7, with no clear D. Germline lookup yields CDR1 SEHNR and CDR2 FQNEAQ (reference sequence). The length of the CDR3 is 11 residues. V dropped 3 bases and J dropped 6 bases, with 6 bases sitting between them. CDR3 DNA sequence: TGTGCCAGCAGCTTTGGACCCGAGCAGTACTTC. Amino acid sequence: CASSFGPEQYF.

The chain joins TRBV7-2 to TRBJ2-7; D could derive from TRBD1 or TRBD2 (6 bases each). From germline, CDR1 is SGHTA and CDR2 FQGNSA. This CDR3 contains 15 residues. Trimming shortened V by 5 bases and J by 3 bases, and 17 bases separated the two germline ends. DNA for the CDR3: TGTGCCAGCAGCCTAAGTGGGGGGCCACGCTACGAGCAGTACTTC. As protein: CASSLSGGPRYEQYF.

J is TRBJ1-5 and V is TRBV5-5, with 8 bases identical to TRBD1. CDR1 is SGHKS and CDR2 is YYEKEE in the germline V gene (reference sequence). CDR3 size: 16 residues. V lost 4 bases to trimming and J lost 1 base; unmatched junction nucleotides: 7. For the CDR3, the DNA is TGTGCCAGCAGCGACTCGGACAGGGTCAGCAATCAGCCCCAGCATTTT. Translated: CASSDSDRVSNQPQHF.

This rearrangement joins TRBV7-9 to TRBJ2-5; the D is unclear. CDR1 is SEHNR, CDR2 FQNEAQ, per germline (reference sequence). The CDR3 runs to 13 residues. The V and J ends lost 2 bases and 5 bases respectively, with 9 bases between them. CDR3 loop: CASSLNTGETQYF. For the CDR3, the DNA is TGTGCCAGCAGCTTAAACACCGGGGAGACCCAGTACTTC.

The chain couples TRBV7-6 to TRBJ1-1; perhaps TRBD1 as D (5 bases). This CDR3 comprises 14 residues. Germline CDR1 and CDR2: SGHVS and FNYEAQ. Trimming stripped 1 base from V and 2 bases from J, with 8 bases between. As DNA, the CDR3 is TGTGCCAGCAGCTTAGGGGACGGCAACACTGAAGCTTTCTTT. It codes for CASSLGDGNTEAFF.

The chain combines TRBV9 with TRBJ2-4; 13 nucleotides align to TRBD2. CDR1 is SGDLS, CDR2 YYNGEE, per germline. The length of the CDR3 is 19 residues. The trim removed 0 bases at V and 0 bases at J, leaving 6 bases unmatched. CDR3 in DNA: TGTGCCAGCAGCGTAGGACTAGCGGGGGGATTAAAAGCCAAAAACATTCAGTACTTC. Encoded protein: CASSVGLAGGLKAKNIQYF.